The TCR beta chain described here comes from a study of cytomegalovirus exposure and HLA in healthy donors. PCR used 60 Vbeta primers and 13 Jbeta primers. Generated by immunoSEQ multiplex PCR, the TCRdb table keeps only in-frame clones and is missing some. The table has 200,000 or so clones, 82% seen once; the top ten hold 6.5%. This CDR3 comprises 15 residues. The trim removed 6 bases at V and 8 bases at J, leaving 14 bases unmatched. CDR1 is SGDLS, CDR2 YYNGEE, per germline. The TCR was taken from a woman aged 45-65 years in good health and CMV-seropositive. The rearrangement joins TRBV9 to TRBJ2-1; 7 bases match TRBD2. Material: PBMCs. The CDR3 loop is CASTMDGLGPDEQFF. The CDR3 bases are TGTGCCAGCACCATGGACGGACTAGGTCCCGATGAGCAGTTCTTC.